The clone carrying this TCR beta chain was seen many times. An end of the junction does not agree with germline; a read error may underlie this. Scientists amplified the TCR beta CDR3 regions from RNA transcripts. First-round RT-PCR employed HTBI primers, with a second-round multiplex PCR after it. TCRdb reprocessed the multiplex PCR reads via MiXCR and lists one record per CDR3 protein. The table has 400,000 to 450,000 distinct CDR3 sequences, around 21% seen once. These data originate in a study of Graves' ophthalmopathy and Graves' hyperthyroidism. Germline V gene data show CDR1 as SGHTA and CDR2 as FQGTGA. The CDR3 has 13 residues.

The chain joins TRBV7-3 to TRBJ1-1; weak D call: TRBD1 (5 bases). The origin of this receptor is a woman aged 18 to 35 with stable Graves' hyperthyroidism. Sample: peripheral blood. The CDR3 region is CASRSRVGTEALF. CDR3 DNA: TGTGCCAGCAGAAGCAGGGTAGGGACTGAAGCTCTCTTT.